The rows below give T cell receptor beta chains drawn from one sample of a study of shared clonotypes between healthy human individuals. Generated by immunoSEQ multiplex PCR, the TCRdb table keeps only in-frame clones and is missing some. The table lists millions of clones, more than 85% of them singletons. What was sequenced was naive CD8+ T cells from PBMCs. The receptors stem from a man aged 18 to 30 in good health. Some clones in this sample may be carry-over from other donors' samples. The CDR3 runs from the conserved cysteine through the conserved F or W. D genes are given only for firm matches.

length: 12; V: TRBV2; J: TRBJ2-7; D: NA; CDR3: CASSVRSYEQYF; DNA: TGTGCCAGCAGTGTCCGCTCCTACGAGCAGTACTTC
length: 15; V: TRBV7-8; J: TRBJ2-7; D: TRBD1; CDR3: CASSLAGDRYYEQYF; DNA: TGTGCCAGCAGCTTAGCCGGGGACAGGTACTACGAGCAGTACTTC
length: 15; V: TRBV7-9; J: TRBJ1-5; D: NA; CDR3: CASSLGVDSNQPQHF; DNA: TGTGCCAGCAGCTTAGGGGTGGATAGCAATCAGCCCCAGCATTTT
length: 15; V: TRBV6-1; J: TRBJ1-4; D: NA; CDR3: CASIRLGSTNEKLFF; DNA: TGTGCCAGCATCCGATTGGGATCAACTAATGAAAAACTGTTTTTT
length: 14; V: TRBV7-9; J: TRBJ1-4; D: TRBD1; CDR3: CASSLVAGGEKLFF; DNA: TGTGCCAGCAGCTTAGTGGCAGGGGGTGAAAAACTGTTTTTT
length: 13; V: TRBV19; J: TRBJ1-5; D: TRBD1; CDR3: CASTDRVNQPQHF; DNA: TGTGCCAGCACGGACAGGGTGAATCAGCCCCAGCATTTT
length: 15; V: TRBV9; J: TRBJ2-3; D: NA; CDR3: CASSPGGGLTDTQYF; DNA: TGTGCCAGCAGCCCTGGGGGTGGCCTCACAGATACGCAGTATTTT
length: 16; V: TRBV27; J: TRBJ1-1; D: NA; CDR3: CASSPRGGGGWTEAFF; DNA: TGTGCCAGCAGCCCTCGTGGGGGTGGCGGGTGGACTGAAGCTTTCTTT
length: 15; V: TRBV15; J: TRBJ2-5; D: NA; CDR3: CATSRDVTRQETQYF; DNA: TGTGCCACCAGCAGAGATGTAACCCGTCAAGAGACCCAGTACTTC
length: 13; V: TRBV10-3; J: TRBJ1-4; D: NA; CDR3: CAISGGLDEKLFF; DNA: TGTGCCATCAGCGGGGGGCTAGACGAAAAACTGTTTTTT
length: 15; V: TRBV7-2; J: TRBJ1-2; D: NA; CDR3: CASTGANLINYGYTF; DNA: TGTGCCAGCACAGGGGCGAACCTCATTAACTATGGCTACACCTTC
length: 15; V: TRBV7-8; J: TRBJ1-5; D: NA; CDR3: CASSDIDHTNQPQHF; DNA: TGTGCCAGCAGCGACATCGACCATACCAATCAGCCCCAGCATTTT
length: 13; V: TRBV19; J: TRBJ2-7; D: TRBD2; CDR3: CASSTLAGYEQYF; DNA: TGTGCCAGTAGTACATTAGCGGGATACGAGCAGTACTTC
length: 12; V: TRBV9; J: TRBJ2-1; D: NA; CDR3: CASSVDWVEQFF; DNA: TGTGCCAGCAGCGTAGACTGGGTTGAGCAGTTCTTC